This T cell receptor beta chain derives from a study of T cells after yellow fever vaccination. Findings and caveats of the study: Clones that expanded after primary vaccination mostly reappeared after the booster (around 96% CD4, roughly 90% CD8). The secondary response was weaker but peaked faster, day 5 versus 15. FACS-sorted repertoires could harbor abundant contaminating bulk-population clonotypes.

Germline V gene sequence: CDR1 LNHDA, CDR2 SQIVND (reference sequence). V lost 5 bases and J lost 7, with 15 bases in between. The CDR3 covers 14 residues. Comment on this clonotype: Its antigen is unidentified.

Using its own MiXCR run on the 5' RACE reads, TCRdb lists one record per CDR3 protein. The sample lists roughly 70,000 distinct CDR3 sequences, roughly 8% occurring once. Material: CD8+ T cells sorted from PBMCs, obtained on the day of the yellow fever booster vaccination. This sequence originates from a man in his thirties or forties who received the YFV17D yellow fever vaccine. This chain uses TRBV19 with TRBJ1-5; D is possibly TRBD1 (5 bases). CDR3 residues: CASSPRGGSQPQHF. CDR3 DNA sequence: TGTGCCAGTAGTCCAAGGGGAGGGTCCCAGCCCCAGCATTTT.